This passage covers 29 T cell receptor beta chains from one sample sequenced in a study of T cell changes during pregnancy in multiple sclerosis. Sequenced by immunoSEQ multiplex PCR; TCRdb stores in-frame clones only, minus some. Among tens of thousands of clones listed, around 92% were seen once. Material: peripheral blood, obtained after pregnancy. The receptors shown here come from a female donor in good health, enrolled as a control in a pregnancy study.

V is TRBV19 and J is TRBJ1-1, with D possibly matching TRBD1 (6 bases). The CDR3 is 19 residues long. Germline CDR1 is LNHDA and CDR2 is SQIVND (reference sequence). V gave up 6 bases and J gave up 1 base, with 27 bases separating them. CDR3 DNA: TGTGCCAGTAGAATGTCGCACGGGGGGCGAATCGAAAAGAACACTGAAGCTTTCTTT. This sequence encodes CASRMSHGGRIEKNTEAFF.

V is TRBV6-6 and J is TRBJ1-2, with 12 positions matching TRBD1. The length of the CDR3 is 14 residues. With 6 bases clipped from V and 7 bases from J, the junction kept 6 bases outside the gene matches. CDR1 and CDR2 from the germline V gene are MNHNY and SVGAGI (reference sequence). CDR3 protein: CASSPGQGAGGYTF. CDR3 sequence (DNA): TGTGCCAGCAGCCCGGGACAGGGGGCGGGTGGCTACACCTTC.

The chain is built from TRBV5-6 and TRBJ2-5; TRBD1 matches at 7 bases. The junction had 1 base not matched to a gene; V was cut back by 3 bases and J by 2 bases. This CDR3 region has 13 residues. Germline assignment: CDR1 SGHDT and CDR2 YYEEEE. CDR3 in DNA: TGTGCCAGCAGCTGGGACAGTCAAGAGACCCAGTACTTC. Translating it yields CASSWDSQETQYF.

V gene TRBV6-5 combines with J gene TRBJ1-1; TRBD1 might be the D (5 bases). V was cut by 0 bases and J by 4 bases, with 9 bases left in between. The CDR3 has 14 amino acids. In germline, CDR1 is MNHEY, CDR2 SVGAGI. CDR3: CASSYSRGSTEAFF. The CDR3 nucleotides read TGTGCCAGCAGTTACTCGCGGGGGAGCACTGAAGCTTTCTTT.

The chain has TRBV6-1 and TRBJ2-5; 9 nucleotides align to TRBD1. Germline V gives CDR1 MNHNS, CDR2 SASEGT. The CDR3 has 15 residues. Germline trimming cut 8 bases from V and 4 bases from J; bases unmatched to any gene: 11. CDR3 protein: CASYLGQGTGETQYF. CDR3 DNA: TGTGCCAGCTATCTGGGACAGGGTACAGGAGAGACCCAGTACTTC.

J is TRBJ1-1 and V is TRBV5-1; 7 nucleotides align to TRBD1. The CDR3 contains 13 residues. Germline V gene sequence: CDR1 SGHRS, CDR2 YFSETQ. Trimming at V came to 4 bases and at J to 0 bases, leaving 0 bases not matched to a gene. DNA for the CDR3: TGCGCCAGCAGCCAGGGGGTGAACACTGAAGCTTTCTTT. Amino acids: CASSQGVNTEAFF.

The genes are TRBV7-9 and TRBJ1-2, with 9 nucleotides matching TRBD1. This CDR3 is built from 14 residues. Germline loops: CDR1 SEHNR, CDR2 FQNEAQ (reference sequence). After removal of 4 bases from V and 4 bases from J, the junction contained 4 bases not matched to a gene. In nucleotides, the CDR3 is TGTGCCAGCAGCTCCGGGACAGGGCTCTATGGCTACACCTTC. It yields the protein CASSSGTGLYGYTF.

The V call is TRBV6-6, the J call TRBJ1-5; TRBD1 might be the D (5 bases). The CDR3 has 11 amino acids. Trimming pared 11 bases from V and 8 bases from J, leaving 13 bases between. From germline, CDR1 is MNHNY and CDR2 SVGAGI (reference sequence). CDR3: CASGGSEPQHF. The CDR3 DNA is TGTGCCTCCGGGGGTTCTGAGCCCCAGCATTTT.

This clone turned up a few times. The chain links TRBV30 to TRBJ2-5; TRBD2 aligns across 7 bases. Germline V gene data show CDR1 as GTSNPN and CDR2 as SVGIG (reference sequence). This CDR3 is 15 amino acids long. The junction had 7 bases not matched to a gene; V was cut back by 0 bases and J by 3 bases. CDR3 in DNA: TGTGCCTGGAGTGTAGGGCTAGCGGATAAAGAGACCCAGTACTTC. Protein sequence: CAWSVGLADKETQYF.

The chain carries TRBV28 and TRBJ1-2, with 7 bases lining up with TRBD1. J gave up 0 bases and V 10 bases, and 5 bases lay outside the gene matches. The CDR3 is 13 residues long. Germline assignment: CDR1 MDHEN and CDR2 SYDVKM. CDR3 amino acids: CAIGTDPNYGYTF. CDR3 coding DNA: TGTGCCATCGGGACAGATCCTAACTATGGCTACACCTTC.

The gene calls are TRBV6-6 and TRBJ1-1; a possible D gene is TRBD1 (6 bases). Germline CDR1 MNHNY, CDR2 SVGAGI (reference sequence). The V end lost 7 bases, the J end lost 4 bases, and 19 bases lay between the germline ends. This CDR3 has 15 residues. The CDR3 DNA sequence: TGTGCCAGCACCCGATACAGGGACGAGAGCACTGAAGCTTTCTTT. Its protein product is CASTRYRDESTEAFF.

The chain has TRBV10-2 and TRBJ2-1; D remains ambiguous. The V gene lost 3 bases and the J gene lost 8 bases, with 14 bases spanning the gap. The CDR3 is 14 amino acids. Germline CDR1 and CDR2: WSHSY and SAAADI. CDR3 residues: CASSDASSVHEQFF. Written as DNA, the CDR3 is TGCGCCAGCAGTGATGCGAGCAGCGTCCATGAGCAGTTCTTC.

The chain joins TRBV2 to TRBJ2-5, with TRBD2 identical over 12 bases. This CDR3 contains 15 residues. The V gene's germline CDR1 is SNHLY and CDR2 FYNNEI. V lost 8 bases, J lost 5 bases, and 9 bases stayed unmatched. CDR3 sequence reads: CASCPSGGAGETQYF. The CDR3 bases are TGTGCCAGCTGCCCTAGCGGGGGGGCCGGGGAGACCCAGTACTTC.

This chain connects TRBV14 to TRBJ1-2; no reliable D call. In germline, CDR1 is SGHDN, CDR2 FVKESK. CDR3 size: 12 residues. The CDR3 loop is CIRSYVAGGYTF. CDR3 DNA sequence: TGTATACGCTCATACGTGGCGGGGGGCTACACCTTC.

This sequence joins TRBV19 and TRBJ2-1; TRBD2 matches 10 bases. CDR1 LNHDA and CDR2 SQIVND come from the germline V gene (reference sequence). The V segment lost 1 base and the J segment 4 bases; nucleotides outside the gene matches: 4. There are 16 residues in the CDR3. CDR3 bases: TGTGCCAGTAGTATAGGCCTAGCGGGGGCGTACAATGAGCAGTTCTTC. Its translation is CASSIGLAGAYNEQFF.

DNA of the CDR3: TGTGCCAGCAGCCCCAACTTAGGGGGAGGGACCGGGGAGCTGTTTTTT. This gives the protein CASSPNLGGGTGELFF. V and J are TRBV5-6 and TRBJ2-2, with D possibly matching TRBD2 (7 bases). The V end lost 4 bases, the J end lost 5 bases, and 18 bases lay between the germline ends. CDR3 size: 16 residues. Germline CDR1 and CDR2: SGHDT and YYEEEE.

This rearrangement joins TRBV18 to TRBJ2-7; 9 nucleotides line up with TRBD1. The CDR3 is 15 residues long. Germline loops: CDR1 KGHSH, CDR2 LQKENI. With 4 bases clipped from V and 6 bases from J, the junction kept 10 bases outside the gene matches. CDR3 sequence (DNA): TGTGCCAGCTCACTGGGACAGGGCTTAATCAGCGAGCAGTACTTC. It codes for CASSLGQGLISEQYF.

The rearrangement joins TRBV19 to TRBJ1-1, with D unclear. Germline assignment: CDR1 LNHDA and CDR2 SQIVND (reference sequence). Trimming removed 9 bases at V and 0 bases at J, with 5 bases between. This CDR3 has 11 residues. The CDR3 DNA reads as TGTGCCAGCTATATGAACACTGAAGCTTTCTTT. Protein: CASYMNTEAFF. The full variable domain, its missing parts supplied by reference TRBV19 and TRBJ1-1, is DGGITQSPKYLFRKEGQNVTLSCEQNLNHDAMYWYRQDPGQGLRLIYYSQIVNDFQKGDIAEGYSVSREKKESFPLTVTSAQKNPTAFYLCASYMNTEAFFGQGTRLTVV.

The chain links TRBV27 to TRBJ2-3; a possible D gene is TRBD1 (5 bases). Trimming cost V 5 bases and J 4 bases, with 13 bases left between them. Germline V lookup: CDR1 MNHEY, CDR2 SMNVEV (reference sequence). The CDR3 has 14 amino acids. In nucleotides, the CDR3 is TGTGCCAGCAGTGGACACGACGGCGCAGATACGCAGTATTTT. As protein: CASSGHDGADTQYF.

The rearrangement uses TRBV7-2 and TRBJ2-6, with 8 bases matching TRBD1. Germline CDR1 reads SGHTA; CDR2 reads FQGNSA. This CDR3 comprises 19 residues. V trimming: 5 bases; J trimming: 0 bases; junction bases outside the gene matches: 12. CDR3 DNA sequence: TGTGCCAGCAGCCCTAAACTAACAGGGGGGACCTCTGGGGCCAACGTCCTGACTTTC. It encodes CASSPKLTGGTSGANVLTF.

The rearrangement links TRBV6-1 to TRBJ1-5; TRBD1 is a possible D gene (6 bases). V was pared by 7 bases and J by 7 bases, with 17 bases between. Germline loops: CDR1 MNHNS, CDR2 SASEGT. The length of the CDR3 is 14 residues. Written as DNA, the CDR3 is TGTGCCAGCAAGGGGGGGGTTTTCGGGCAGCCCCAGCATTTT. Translated, it gives CASKGGVFGQPQHF.

The CDR3 DNA reads TGTGCCAGCAGCTCTGGAACAGGGGTTCGTGAAAAACTGTTTTTT. It translates to CASSSGTGVREKLFF. J is TRBJ1-4 and V is TRBV5-8; 7 bases align to TRBD1. Per germline, CDR1 SGHTS and CDR2 YDEGEE. The CDR3 extends over 15 amino acids. V was pared by 3 bases and J by 7 bases, with 9 bases of the junction left unmatched.

The genes are TRBV5-1 and TRBJ1-1; D is ambiguous. CDR1 and CDR2 (germline): SGHRS, YFSETQ. Trimming pared 4 bases from V and 4 bases from J, leaving 11 bases between. The CDR3 sequence is 13 residues long. This CDR3 is CASSTAGITEAFF. CDR3 coding DNA: TGCGCCAGCAGCACCGCGGGGATCACTGAAGCTTTCTTT.

V usage is TRBV29-1 and J usage is TRBJ1-2; perhaps TRBD1 as D (5 bases). V dropped 3 bases and J dropped 3 bases, with 14 bases sitting between them. The CDR3 covers 14 residues. Germline V CDR1 and CDR2: SQVTM, ANQGSEA. This chain's CDR3 is CSVDGGIGDYGYTF. CDR3 coding DNA: TGCAGCGTTGACGGCGGAATAGGGGACTATGGCTACACCTTC.

The chain has TRBV30 and TRBJ2-7; 8 bases agree with TRBD1. This CDR3 spans 15 amino acids. V lost 1 base to trimming and J lost 4 bases; unmatched junction nucleotides: 9. CDR1 is GTSNPN, CDR2 SVGIG, per germline (reference sequence). The CDR3 protein is CAWSARDRKGYEQYF. The CDR3 DNA reads as TGTGCCTGGAGTGCCCGGGACAGGAAGGGGTACGAGCAGTACTTC.

V gene TRBV4-2 combines with J gene TRBJ2-1; TRBD1 matches at 9 bases. After removal of 5 bases from V and 7 bases from J, the junction contained 12 bases not matched to a gene. CDR1 and CDR2 from the germline V gene are LGHNA and YNFKEQ. The CDR3 consists of 16 residues. The CDR3, as DNA: TGTGCCAGCAGCAGTAGAACGGGACAGGGATTTAATGAGCAGTTCTTC. Translating gives CASSSRTGQGFNEQFF.

This chain connects TRBV5-8 to TRBJ1-2, with D uncertain. Trimming left V 3 bases short and J 4 bases short, with 16 bases between. Per germline, CDR1 SGHTS and CDR2 YDEGEE. The CDR3 totals 15 residues. The chain's CDR3 is CASSWPSRVIYGYTF. The CDR3 DNA reads TGTGCCAGCAGCTGGCCCTCCCGTGTAATCTATGGCTACACCTTC.

The chain uses TRBV5-1 and TRBJ2-1; D ambiguous. The CDR3 is 15 amino acids. Germline V CDR1 and CDR2: SGHRS, YFSETQ. V gave up 0 bases and J gave up 6 bases, with 13 bases separating them. The DNA of the CDR3 is TGCGCCAGCAGCTTGGACTCGCCCCTTAGCAATGAGCAGTTCTTC. It encodes CASSLDSPLSNEQFF.

This chain links TRBV10-3 with TRBJ2-7; the match to TRBD1 covers 8 bases. Per the germline V gene, CDR1 is ENHRY and CDR2 is SYGVKD. The junction had 2 bases not matched to a gene; V was cut back by 6 bases and J by 1 base. This CDR3 is built from 13 residues. In DNA form, the CDR3 reads TGTGCCATCAGGGACAGGGATTCCTACGAGCAGTACTTC. This gives the protein CAIRDRDSYEQYF.